This T cell receptor beta chain stems from a study of blood T cells in healthy people across ages. Findings and caveats of the study: Comparison with aged donors showed that long-lived donors had more naive CD4+ cells and higher diversity. Researchers deemed the diversity estimates from one million T cells underestimates.

Collection of roughly 9.8 milliliters of peripheral blood was performed for each donor. Each sample yielded at least 6 micrograms of PBMC total RNA. This clonotype occurred many times. Its antigen is still unknown. Sample-barcoded 5' priming and a J-beta primer mix drove a second PCR of roughly 6 to 12 cycles. TCRdb redid the calling of the 5' RACE reads with MiXCR, one entry per CDR3 protein. The sample shows about 1 million distinct CDR3 sequences, more than 40% of them seen only once. V shed 7 bases and J shed 3 bases, with 9 bases lying between them. Germline values: CDR1 DFQATT, CDR2 SNEGSKA (reference sequence). The CDR3 sequence is 11 residues long.

This rearrangement joins TRBV20-1 to TRBJ1-2; D is possibly TRBD1 (5 bases). The origin of this receptor is a woman aged 55-69 years in good health. Sequenced sample: blood. DNA of the CDR3: TGCAGTGTGGGGGGGGACTATGGCTACACCTTC. Its translation: CSVGGDYGYTF.